This T cell receptor (beta chain) was sequenced during a study of T cells in Graves' hyperthyroidism and ophthalmopathy. The wider study: Specimen type is peripheral blood, collected at initial diagnosis prior to any treatment.

V dropped 5 bases and J dropped 4; count of bases not matched to a gene: 5. The CDR3 runs to 15 residues. Germline V CDR1 and CDR2: SQVTM, ANQGSEA. RNA transcripts yielded amplified TCR beta CDR3 regions. Primed by the HTBI set, a first-round RT-PCR was run on the TCR CDR3. One entry per CDR3 protein results from TCRdb running MiXCR on the multiplex PCR reads. The table has around 600,000 distinct CDR3 sequences, approximately 14% seen once; the top ten hold around 6.6%. With respect to this clonotype: Its specificity is unknown.

The study, taken as a whole, reports: Expanded thyroid clonotypes (above 0.001) were mostly also found in blood.

Researchers barred patients who had uncontrolled infection, other autoimmune disease, pregnancy or lactation. Clinicians diagnosed patients from clinical symptoms, serum thyroxine and TRAb, thyroid ultrasound and orbital computed tomography. Sequenced material: blood. This chain connects TRBV29-1 to TRBJ2-2, with 12 bases that match TRBD2. This TCR came from a woman aged 25 to 39 with Graves' hyperthyroidism. CDR3 DNA sequence: TGCAGCGTTCAGGGACTAGCGGGTCCCACCGGGGAGCTGTTTTTT. This encodes CSVQGLAGPTGELFF.